These T cell receptor beta chains were read from a single sample in a study of T cell repertoires in cytomegalovirus infection. Antigen specificity for these receptors is unknown. MiXCR was run by TCRdb on the reads, yielding one entry per CDR3 protein. The sample has approximately 910,000 distinct CDR3 sequences, 25% to 40% seen once. This specimen was cultured CD8+ T cells from PBMCs, taken from culture after CMV antigen stimulation. The receptors shown here come from a human donor in good health (CMV status not recorded). Some clones in this sample may be carry-over from other donors' samples. Both conserved end residues are part of each CDR3. A D gene is named only where the DNA matches it firmly. Expanded clones get a size class; other rows say once, few or many, or leave the size out.

>16|TRBJ2-1|-|TRBV6-1|-
CVSSEGGDSSYNEQFF
TGTGTCAGCAGTGAAGGGGGGGATAGCTCCTACAATGAGCAGTTCTTC
>12|TRBJ2-1|-|TRBV13|-
CASSLRGRSQFF
TGTGCCAGCAGCTTAAGGGGCAGATCCCAGTTCTTC
>13|TRBJ1-3|many|TRBV7-6|-
CATRMRSGNTIYF
TGTGCCACCAGGATGCGTTCTGGAAACACCATATATTTT
>12|TRBJ1-1|few|TRBV7-8|TRBD1
CASELYRGKAFF
TGTGCCAGCGAACTGTACAGGGGAAAAGCTTTCTTT
>15|TRBJ1-6|-|TRBV27|TRBD1
CASSLSGTGSSPLHF
TGTGCCAGCAGTTTATCCGGGACAGGGAGCTCACCCCTCCACTTT
>14|TRBJ2-7|-|TRBV5-5|TRBD1
CASRGQLSSYEQYF
TGTGCCAGCAGGGGACAGCTCAGCTCCTACGAGCAGTACTTC
>17|TRBJ1-4|few|TRBV6-6|TRBD1
CASSSDREGATNEKLFF
TGTGCCAGCAGTTCGGACAGGGAAGGTGCAACTAATGAAAAACTGTTTTTT
>19|TRBJ2-1|-|TRBV27|TRBD2
CASSSDPLRLAGENNEQFF
TGTGCCAGCAGTTCCGACCCCTTAAGACTAGCGGGGGAGAACAATGAGCAGTTCTTC
>14|TRBJ2-1|-|TRBV7-6|-
CASSQRGTYNEQFF
TGTGCCAGCAGCCAGAGGGGCACCTACAATGAGCAGTTCTTC
>18|TRBJ1-4|few|TRBV10-3|-
CAISESDPEARRYEKLFF
TGTGCCATCAGTGAGAGCGACCCCGAGGCCCGGCGATATGAAAAACTGTTTTTT
>17|TRBJ1-2|-|TRBV28|-
CASSLHPLGGDNYGYTF
TGTGCCAGCAGTTTACACCCCCTCGGCGGCGATAACTATGGCTACACCTTC
>14|TRBJ1-1|few|TRBV12-5|-
CASGLDLATVEAFF
TGTGCTAGTGGTTTGGACTTGGCCACTGTTGAAGCTTTCTTT
>14|TRBJ2-1|few|TRBV5-6|-
CASSFDGFYNEQFF
TGTGCCAGCAGCTTCGATGGATTCTACAATGAGCAGTTCTTC
>16|TRBJ1-3|few|TRBV6-6|-
CASSYEGLSSGNTIYF
TGTGCCAGCAGTTATGAGGGGCTGAGCTCTGGAAACACCATATATTTT
>18|TRBJ2-5|few|TRBV12-3/TRBV12-4|-
CASSFHYEGRRSFETQYF
TGTGCCAGCAGTTTTCATTACGAGGGGCGTAGAAGTTTTGAGACCCAGTACTTC
>15|TRBJ2-1|many|TRBV7-2|TRBD1
CASRLPGQGINEQFF
TGTGCCAGCAGACTTCCGGGACAGGGTATCAATGAGCAGTTCTTC
>14|TRBJ2-7|-|TRBV20-1|-
CSAKAGDRPYEQYF
TGCAGTGCTAAGGCCGGTGACAGACCCTACGAGCAGTACTTC
>14|TRBJ1-2|-|TRBV6-5|TRBD1
CASSYRTGVEGYTF
TGTGCCAGCAGTTACAGGACAGGGGTGGAAGGCTACACCTTC
>16|TRBJ2-1|few|TRBV6-5|-
CASSYWAESGRDEQFF
TGTGCCAGCAGTTACTGGGCTGAGAGTGGGCGCGATGAGCAGTTCTTC
>15|TRBJ1-2|few|TRBV5-5|TRBD1
CASSLTPTGSYGYTF
TGTGCCAGCAGCTTGACCCCGACAGGGTCATATGGCTACACCTTC
>13|TRBJ2-5|-|TRBV12-3/TRBV12-4|TRBD2
CASQTSEQETQYF
TGTGCCAGCCAGACTAGCGAACAAGAGACCCAGTACTTC
>22|TRBJ2-3|-|TRBV7-6|TRBD2
CASSSPRWIAGGIKSSTDTQYF
TGTGCCAGCAGCTCCCCGCGGTGGATAGCGGGGGGGATAAAGTCTAGCACAGATACGCAGTATTTT
>16|TRBJ2-1|many|TRBV7-2|TRBD1
CASSPGMGQTYNEQFF
TGTGCCAGCAGCCCCGGGATGGGACAGACTTACAATGAGCAGTTCTTC
>15|TRBJ1-5|few|TRBV7-6|-
CASSPMGDSNQPQHF
TGTGCCAGCAGCCCGATGGGGGATAGCAATCAGCCCCAGCATTTT
>15|TRBJ1-2|-|TRBV7-6|TRBD1
CASSLVGTGIFGYTF
TGTGCCAGCAGCTTAGTGGGGACAGGTATTTTTGGCTACACCTTC
>14|TRBJ2-7|few|TRBV5-6|TRBD1
CASRTGTGGHEQYF
TGTGCCAGCAGAACCGGGACAGGGGGGCACGAGCAGTACTTC
>12|TRBJ2-7|-|TRBV20-1|TRBD2
CSAGGSIYEQYF
TGCAGTGCGGGGGGGTCTATCTACGAGCAGTACTTC
>14|TRBJ1-6|few|TRBV27|-
CASSTGRGNSPLHF
TGTGCCAGCAGTACAGGGCGTGGTAATTCACCCCTCCACTTT
>15|TRBJ2-1|-|TRBV7-6|-
CASSFGLSPRNEQFF
TGTGCCAGCAGCTTCGGACTATCCCCCCGCAATGAGCAGTTCTTC
>15|TRBJ1-1|few|TRBV12-3/TRBV12-4|-
CASSFWEAMRSKAFF
TGTGCCAGCAGTTTTTGGGAGGCCATGAGATCCAAAGCTTTCTTT
>17|TRBJ1-2|few|TRBV9|TRBD1
CASSVATGSNFNYGYTF
TGTGCCAGCAGCGTAGCGACAGGGTCGAATTTTAACTATGGCTACACCTTC
>17|TRBJ2-3|-|TRBV7-6|TRBD2
CVSSLKLTGGFTDTQYF
TGTGTCAGCAGCTTAAAATTGACGGGGGGGTTCACAGATACGCAGTATTTT
>16|TRBJ1-4|few|TRBV2|-
CASSELTDSPNEKLFF
TGTGCCAGCAGTGAACTTACGGACAGCCCTAATGAAAAACTGTTTTTT
>14|TRBJ2-7|few|TRBV7-2|TRBD2
CASSSAFSGDQQYF
TGTGCCAGCAGCTCCGCCTTTAGCGGGGATCAGCAGTACTTC
>16|TRBJ2-3|-|TRBV7-6|TRBD2
CASSLTSGELTDTQYF
TGTGCCAGCAGCTTAACTAGCGGGGAGCTCACAGATACGCAGTATTTT
>13|TRBJ2-5|few|TRBV7-9|-
CASVAPSQETQYF
TGTGCCTCCGTGGCCCCTTCCCAAGAGACCCAGTACTTC
>12|TRBJ1-5|many|TRBV7-2|-
CASSSTGTPQHF
TGTGCCAGCAGCTCGACGGGGACGCCCCAGCATTTT
>23|TRBJ2-4|-|TRBV28|TRBD2
CASSFPRQGTTSGESFTKNIQYF
TGTGCCAGCAGTTTCCCCCGACAGGGAACGACTAGCGGGGAGTCTTTTACCAAAAACATTCAGTACTTC
>12|TRBJ1-1|-|TRBV19|TRBD1
CASSPTGREAFF
TGTGCCAGTAGTCCGACAGGGCGCGAAGCTTTCTTT
>16|TRBJ1-2|few|TRBV28|-
CASSSPSWTARGGRTF
TGTGCCAGCAGTTCCCCCTCTTGGACAGCGCGAGGGGGTCGCACCTTC
>16|TRBJ1-1|few|TRBV7-6|TRBD1
CASSPRRGGGNTEAFF
TGTGCCAGCAGCCCCCGGAGGGGAGGGGGCAACACTGAAGCTTTCTTT
>12|TRBJ1-4|-|TRBV6-2/TRBV6-3|-
CASEAGNEKLFF
TGTGCCAGCGAGGCAGGGAATGAAAAACTGTTTTTT
>12|TRBJ2-3|-|TRBV19|TRBD1
CASSIPGGTQYF
TGTGCCAGTAGTATTCCAGGGGGTACGCAGTATTTT
>15|TRBJ2-7|-|TRBV6-1|TRBD1
CASRTGQGAQYEQYF
TGTGCCAGCAGGACCGGACAGGGGGCTCAGTACGAGCAGTACTTC
>15|TRBJ2-7|-|TRBV12-3/TRBV12-4|TRBD1
CASSFVLGQGGKQYF
TGTGCCAGCAGTTTTGTCTTGGGACAGGGCGGCAAGCAGTACTTC
>15|TRBJ1-2|few|TRBV7-2|TRBD1
CASKINRGRRDGYTF
TGTGCCAGCAAAATTAACAGGGGGCGTAGGGATGGCTACACCTTC
>14|TRBJ2-1|-|TRBV11-2|-
CASSFGAAANEQFF
TGTGCCAGCAGCTTCGGGGCCGCGGCCAATGAGCAGTTCTTC
>15|TRBJ2-5|-|TRBV27|TRBD1
CASSSIDRVQETQYF
TGTGCCAGCAGTTCCATCGACAGGGTCCAAGAGACCCAGTACTTC
>16|TRBJ2-5|-|TRBV15|TRBD2
CATSILTSGAQETQYF
TGTGCCACCAGCATTTTGACTAGCGGGGCCCAAGAGACCCAGTACTTC
>14|TRBJ1-2|few|TRBV6-6|-
CASSSIFGGYGYTF
TGTGCCAGCAGTTCTATCTTTGGGGGGTATGGCTACACCTTC
>24|TRBJ2-4|once|TRBV7-9|-
CASSLVVRSTGSIKPSRPKNIQYF
TGTGCCAGCAGCTTAGTAGTAAGGTCAACCGGATCGATAAAGCCTAGTAGGCCCAAAAACATTCAGTACTTC
>16|TRBJ1-1|few|TRBV10-2|-
CASSEYQIQGGTEAFF
TGCGCCAGCAGTGAGTACCAGATACAGGGCGGCACTGAAGCTTTCTTT
>14|TRBJ2-2|-|TRBV12-3/TRBV12-4|-
CASRGDWNTGELFF
TGTGCCAGCCGTGGGGACTGGAACACCGGGGAGCTGTTTTTT
>15|TRBJ1-5|-|TRBV19|-
CASTPGGWVNQPQHF
TGTGCCAGTACCCCCGGAGGGTGGGTCAATCAGCCCCAGCATTTT